These 10 T cell receptor beta chains were all obtained from the same sample, sequenced in a study of human thymus T cells. Measured with immunoSEQ multiplex PCR; TCRdb has only the in-frame clones, and not every one. The sample holds tens of thousands of clones; approximately 93% are singletons and the top ten take almost 6%. Sequencing was performed on blood. All receptors derive from a boy under two years old with a congenital heart defect but otherwise immunologically healthy.

This clone was detected only once. Here the CDR3 reads CASSYGPSYGTEAFF. DNA of the CDR3: TGTGCCAGCAGTTACGGGCCCTCCTACGGCACTGAAGCTTTCTTT. The chain has TRBV6-6 and TRBJ1-1; D is unresolved. Looked up from germline, CDR1 is MNHNY and CDR2 is SVGAGI (reference sequence). This CDR3 spans 15 amino acids. V lost 2 bases and J 4 bases, leaving 14 bases between the germline ends.

The CDR3 nucleotides are TGCGCCAGCAGCCCACGAGGGGACGGATCTAACTATGGCTACACCTTC. Translation gives CASSPRGDGSNYGYTF. The chain carries TRBV4-1 and TRBJ1-2; the D gene is possibly TRBD1 (5 bases). The CDR3 sequence is 16 residues long. Germline V gene sequence: CDR1 MGHRA, CDR2 YSYEKL. V was cut by 4 bases and J by 0 bases, with 15 bases left in between.

This rearrangement joins TRBV19 to TRBJ2-1; D ambiguous. V was cut by 1 base and J by 0 bases, with 10 bases left in between. CDR3 length: 16 amino acids. The germline V gene has CDR1 LNHDA and CDR2 SQIVND (reference sequence). CDR3 sequence (DNA): TGTGCCAGTAGTATAGTGGTGGGGATCTCCTACAATGAGCAGTTCTTC. It encodes CASSIVVGISYNEQFF.

This clone was seen just once. CDR3 DNA sequence: TGTGCCAGCAGTTACTTAAACCGTGAAGAGACCCAGTACTTC. It codes for CASSYLNREETQYF. The V and J genes are TRBV6-6 and TRBJ2-5; D remains unclear. The CDR3 runs to 14 residues. V was pared by 1 base and J by 3 bases, with 9 bases between. CDR1 and CDR2 from the germline V gene are MNHNY and SVGAGI (reference sequence).

The rearrangement uses TRBV4-2 and TRBJ2-5, with 10 bases that match TRBD2. Unmatched junction bases numbered 5, after V lost 2 bases and J lost 5 bases. Looked up from germline, CDR1 is LGHNA and CDR2 is YNFKEQ. The CDR3 is 15 residues long. The DNA for the CDR3 is TGTGCCAGCAGCCAAACTAGCGGGGTGAGGGAGACCCAGTACTTC. Translation: CASSQTSGVRETQYF.

The CDR3 loop is CASTGNTGELFF. The CDR3 DNA follows: TGTGCCAGCACAGGGAACACCGGGGAGCTGTTTTTT. The chain has TRBV6-5 and TRBJ2-2; D not resolved. Germline V gene sequence: CDR1 MNHEY, CDR2 SVGAGI. The CDR3 totals 12 residues. Deletions cut 7 bases from V and 1 base from J, with 4 bases between.

This rearrangement joins TRBV4-2 to TRBJ2-2, with D uncertain. The germline gives CDR1 LGHNA, CDR2 YNFKEQ. Trimming left V 2 bases short and J 6 bases short, with 4 bases between. This CDR3 comprises 12 residues. CDR3 amino acids: CASSQYAGELFF. CDR3 sequence (DNA): TGTGCCAGCAGCCAATATGCCGGGGAGCTGTTTTTT.

The chain combines TRBV9 with TRBJ1-2, with TRBD1 identical over 9 bases. Germline V gene sequence: CDR1 SGDLS, CDR2 YYNGEE. This CDR3 is built from 15 residues. Germline trimming cut 4 bases from V and 0 bases from J; bases unmatched to any gene: 4. The CDR3 nucleotides are TGTGCCAGCAGCCCTTGGACAGGGGCTAACTATGGCTACACCTTC. It encodes CASSPWTGANYGYTF. The full variable domain, in which reference TRBV9 and TRBJ1-2 provide the parts outside the CDR3, is DSGVTQTPKHLITATGQRVTLRCSPRSGDLSVYWYQQSLDQGLQFLIQYYNGEERAKGNILERFSAQQFPDLHSELNLSSLELGDSALYFCASSPWTGANYGYTFGSGTRLTVV.

The gene calls are TRBV6-5 and TRBJ2-7; 13 nucleotides match TRBD2. The trim removed 6 bases at V and 2 bases at J, leaving 4 bases unmatched. The CDR3 spans 15 residues. CDR1 MNHEY and CDR2 SVGAGI come from the germline V gene. CDR3: CASSSTSGRAYEQYF. The CDR3 DNA is TGTGCCAGCAGCTCTACTAGCGGGAGGGCCTACGAGCAGTACTTC.

The V and J genes are TRBV7-9 and TRBJ2-6; D perhaps matches TRBD2 (5 bases). The ends were cut back, 3 bases at V and 2 bases at J, with 11 bases in the middle. In germline, CDR1 is SEHNR, CDR2 FQNEAQ (reference sequence). This CDR3 is 16 amino acids long. CDR3 sequence: CASSLNREPGANVLTF. The CDR3 DNA sequence: TGTGCCAGCAGCTTGAATCGGGAACCTGGGGCCAACGTCCTGACTTTC.